These T cell receptor beta chains were read from a single sample in a study of beta chain features in type 1 diabetes. The protocol was immunoSEQ multiplex PCR, while the TCRdb copy is restricted to in-frame clones and leaves out a portion. The data show approximately 40,000 clones, around 50% seen once. Source material: stem cell memory CD4+ T cells from blood. The receptors were gathered from a young woman in good health. The CDR3 runs from the conserved cysteine through the conserved F or W. Each record gives: D gene, V gene, clone size, J gene, CDR3 protein, CDR3 DNA. D genes are given only for firm matches. Expanded clones are given a class, and other clones once, few, many or no size at all.

D: NA
V: TRBV27
size: NA
J: TRBJ2-6
CDR3: CASNPRWQGSGANVLTF
DNA: TGTGCCAGCAATCCTAGGTGGCAGGGTTCTGGGGCCAACGTCCTGACTTTC

D: TRBD2
V: TRBV7-2
size: NA
J: TRBJ2-3
CDR3: CASSFAGGTDTQYF
DNA: TGTGCCAGCAGCTTTGCGGGGGGCACAGATACGCAGTATTTT

D: NA
V: TRBV5-6
size: NA
J: TRBJ2-1
CDR3: CASSLFPENEQFF
DNA: TGTGCCAGCAGCTTGTTTCCAGAAAATGAGCAGTTCTTC

D: NA
V: TRBV5-6
size: once
J: TRBJ2-7
CDR3: CASSPWATLYEQYF
DNA: TGTGCCAGCAGCCCCTGGGCGACACTCTACGAGCAGTACTTC

D: NA
V: TRBV7-6
size: NA
J: TRBJ2-5
CDR3: CASSPSTSFRETQYF
DNA: TGTGCCAGCAGCCCATCGACTAGTTTTCGCGAGACCCAGTACTTC

D: NA
V: TRBV18
size: few
J: TRBJ2-7
CDR3: CASSPPDSPYEQYF
DNA: TGTGCCAGCTCACCACCCGACAGTCCTTACGAGCAGTACTTC

D: NA
V: TRBV2
size: NA
J: TRBJ1-2
CDR3: CASSEAVGYTF
DNA: TGTGCCAGCAGTGAGGCCGTTGGCTACACCTTC

D: NA
V: TRBV7-2
size: medium-sized
J: TRBJ2-6
CDR3: CASTRFPGANVLTF
DNA: TGTGCCAGCACCAGGTTTCCTGGGGCCAACGTCCTGACTTTC

D: TRBD1
V: TRBV7-2
size: NA
J: TRBJ2-5
CDR3: CASSHRTGVGETQYF
DNA: TGTGCCAGCAGCCACCGGACAGGGGTGGGCGAGACCCAGTACTTC

D: NA
V: TRBV7-9
size: few
J: TRBJ2-3
CDR3: CASSLVSPGTDTQYF
DNA: TGTGCCAGCAGCTTAGTCTCACCGGGCACAGATACGCAGTATTTT

D: NA
V: TRBV2
size: NA
J: TRBJ1-1
CDR3: CASSERGRGNTEAFF
DNA: TGTGCCAGCAGTGAAAGGGGCAGGGGGAACACTGAAGCTTTCTTT

D: NA
V: TRBV7-2
size: NA
J: TRBJ1-1
CDR3: CASSGQSDTEAFF
DNA: TGTGCCAGCAGCGGACAGTCGGACACTGAAGCTTTCTTT

D: TRBD2
V: TRBV7-9
size: NA
J: TRBJ2-1
CDR3: CASSPGGISSHNEQFF
DNA: TGTGCCAGCAGCCCGGGGGGTATTTCCAGCCACAATGAGCAGTTCTTC

D: NA
V: TRBV6-4
size: NA
J: TRBJ2-2
CDR3: CASSASLRDGELFF
DNA: TGTGCCAGCAGCGCATCCCTCAGGGACGGGGAGCTGTTTTTT

D: NA
V: TRBV7-7
size: once
J: TRBJ2-5
CDR3: CASSHPGTAETQYF
DNA: TGTGCTAGCAGTCACCCAGGGACTGCAGAGACCCAGTACTTC